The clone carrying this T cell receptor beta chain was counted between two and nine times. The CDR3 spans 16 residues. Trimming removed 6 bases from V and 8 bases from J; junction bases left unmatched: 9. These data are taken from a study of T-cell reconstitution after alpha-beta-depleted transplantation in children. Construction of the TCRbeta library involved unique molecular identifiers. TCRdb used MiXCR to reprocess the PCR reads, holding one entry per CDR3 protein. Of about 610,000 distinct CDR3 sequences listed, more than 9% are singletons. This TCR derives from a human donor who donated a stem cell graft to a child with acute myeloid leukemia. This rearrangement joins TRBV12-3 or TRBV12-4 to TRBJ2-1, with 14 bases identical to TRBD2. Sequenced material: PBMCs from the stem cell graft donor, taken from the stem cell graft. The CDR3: CASSQTGTSGSYEQFF. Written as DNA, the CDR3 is TGTGCCAGCAGCCAAACCGGGACTAGCGGGAGTTATGAGCAGTTCTTC.